A single sample is the source of the 10 T cell receptor beta chains below, sequenced in a study of blood T cell repertoires in COVID-19. The method was immunoSEQ multiplex PCR; TCRdb's version includes in-frame clones alone and lacks a portion of them. The data contain roughly 150,000 clones, about 85% of them singletons. Specimen: PBMCs or T cells enriched from blood (not recorded which). These receptors were taken from a woman in her thirties or forties who had been exposed to COVID-19.

This rearrangement joins TRBV28 to TRBJ1-5, with 9 bases that match TRBD1. CDR1 and CDR2 (germline): MDHEN, SYDVKM. The J segment lost 0 bases and the V segment lost 7 bases, leaving 7 bases of the junction unmatched. The CDR3 totals 16 residues. The CDR3 spells CASKGTGMYSNQPQHF. As DNA, the CDR3 is TGTGCCAGCAAGGGGACAGGGATGTATAGCAATCAGCCCCAGCATTTT.

CDR3 protein: CASSSVLFGEKGELFF. For the CDR3, the DNA is TGTGCCAGCAGCTCGGTCCTTTTCGGGGAAAAGGGGGAGCTGTTTTTT. The V and J genes are TRBV11-2 and TRBJ2-2, with TRBD2 as a possible D gene (5 bases). CDR3 size: 16 residues. V lost 4 bases and J 8 bases, leaving 20 bases between the germline ends. The germline CDR1 and CDR2 sequences are SGHAT and FQNNGV.

V usage is TRBV24-1 and J usage is TRBJ2-7, with 8 nucleotides matching TRBD1. CDR1 KGHDR and CDR2 SFDVKD come from the germline V gene. This CDR3 region has 12 residues. With 5 bases clipped from V and 7 bases from J, the junction kept 3 bases outside the gene matches. The CDR3 spells CATSATGGEQYF. In DNA, the CDR3 is TGTGCCACCAGTGCAACAGGGGGTGAGCAGTACTTC.

In its sample, this clone was seen once. This rearrangement joins TRBV5-1 to TRBJ1-4, with TRBD1 matching over 8 bases. Per the germline V gene, CDR1 is SGHRS and CDR2 is YFSETQ. Trimming removed 4 bases from V and 6 bases from J; junction bases left unmatched: 5. The CDR3 has 14 amino acids. The chain's CDR3 is CASSIGQGYEKLFF. The CDR3 nucleotides are TGCGCCAGCAGCATCGGACAGGGCTATGAAAAACTGTTTTTT.

This clone was detected only once. CDR3 sequence: CASSPAGEGTEAFF. CDR3 nucleotides: TGCGCCAGCAGCCCTGCAGGGGAGGGGACTGAAGCTTTCTTT. This chain links TRBV4-3 with TRBJ1-1, with D possibly TRBD1 on 6 matching bases. Germline lookup yields CDR1 LGHNA and CDR2 YSLEER. The germline V and J ends were trimmed by 4 bases and 5 bases, with 14 bases remaining between them. CDR3 length: 14 residues.

This rearrangement joins TRBV6-5 to TRBJ1-5; 7 bases are shared with TRBD1. V gave up 4 bases and J gave up 2 bases; unmatched junction bases: 8. CDR1 is MNHEY and CDR2 is SVGAGI in the germline V gene. The CDR3 is 16 residues long. CDR3 sequence: CASSSGQASGNQPQHF. For the CDR3, the DNA is TGTGCCAGCAGTTCAGGACAGGCCAGTGGCAATCAGCCCCAGCATTTT.

This chain joins TRBV9 and TRBJ1-6; D is unclear. The V gene lost 2 bases and the J gene lost 10 bases, with 16 bases spanning the gap. This CDR3 spans 15 amino acids. Germline CDR1 and CDR2: SGDLS and YYNGEE. The CDR3 loop reads CASSVRETGNSPLHF. The CDR3 DNA reads as TGTGCCAGCAGCGTCCGGGAGACGGGGAACTCACCCCTCCACTTT.

This CDR3 is CASSKGQRGEEKLFF. The DNA of the CDR3 is TGTGCCAGCAGCAAAGGACAGCGGGGAGAAGAAAAACTGTTTTTT. The chain joins TRBV7-9 to TRBJ1-4; D is possibly TRBD1 (6 bases). The CDR3 loop spans 15 amino acids. V shed 5 bases and J shed 8 bases, with 18 bases lying between them. The germline gives CDR1 SEHNR, CDR2 FQNEAQ (reference sequence).

The CDR3 sequence: CASRGGRAEQYF. The CDR3 DNA is TGTGCCAGCAGGGGCGGGAGGGCCGAGCAGTACTTC. V usage is TRBV14 and J usage is TRBJ2-7; 9 positions agree with TRBD2. There are 12 residues in the CDR3. V lost 6 bases and J lost 6; bases outside the gene matches: 3. Germline assignment: CDR1 SGHDN and CDR2 FVKESK. The variable domain in full, completed from reference TRBV14 and TRBJ2-7, reads EAGVTQFPSHSVIEKGQTVTLRCDPISGHDNLYWYRRVMGKEIKFLLHFVKESKQDESGMPNNRFLAERTGGTYSTLKVQPAELEDSGVYFCASRGGRAEQYFGPGTRLTVT.

The chain links TRBV5-1 to TRBJ1-6; 9 bases agree with TRBD1. The CDR3 is made up of 14 amino acids. Trimming cost V 0 bases and J 10 bases; bases outside gene matches: 2. Germline assignment: CDR1 SGHRS and CDR2 YFSETQ. DNA of the CDR3: TGCGCCAGCAGCTTGGACGGACAGGGGTCACCCCTCCACTTT. Translating it yields CASSLDGQGSPLHF.